This TCR beta chain was captured by sequencing in a study of shared clonotypes between healthy human individuals. Germline assignment: CDR1 MDHEN and CDR2 SYDVKM. The CDR3 has 16 residues. The V segment lost 9 bases and the J segment 2 bases; nucleotides outside the gene matches: 9. Method: immunoSEQ multiplex PCR; TCRdb's copy keeps in-frame clones and lacks some. The sample comprises more than 2 million clones, 95% of which are singletons, and more than 0.1% rests with the top ten. None of the donors, who were healthy HIV-negative adults, had recently had acute infections or vaccinations. The sequenced material came from naive CD4+ T cells sorted from blood. Specified subset: CD45RA+ positively selected. The V call is TRBV28, the J call TRBJ2-6; 8 bases map to TRBD1. The receptor's source is a man between 18 and 29 years old in good health. The CDR3 loop reads CASSGTGSAGANVLTF. CDR3 nucleotides: TGTGCCAGTTCCGGGACAGGTAGTGCTGGGGCCAACGTCCTGACTTTC.